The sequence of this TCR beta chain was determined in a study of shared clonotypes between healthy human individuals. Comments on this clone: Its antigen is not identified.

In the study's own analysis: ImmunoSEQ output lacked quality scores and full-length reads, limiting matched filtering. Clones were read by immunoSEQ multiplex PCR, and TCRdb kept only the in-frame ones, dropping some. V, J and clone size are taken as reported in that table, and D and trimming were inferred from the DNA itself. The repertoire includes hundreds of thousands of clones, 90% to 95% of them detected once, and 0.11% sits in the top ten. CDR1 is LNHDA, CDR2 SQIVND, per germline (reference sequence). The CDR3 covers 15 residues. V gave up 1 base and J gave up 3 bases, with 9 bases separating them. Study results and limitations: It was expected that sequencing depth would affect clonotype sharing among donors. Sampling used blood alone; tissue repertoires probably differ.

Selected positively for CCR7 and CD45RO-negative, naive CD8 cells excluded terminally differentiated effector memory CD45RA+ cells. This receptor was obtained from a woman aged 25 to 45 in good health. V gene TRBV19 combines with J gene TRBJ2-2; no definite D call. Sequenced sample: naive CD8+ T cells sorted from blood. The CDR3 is CASSIGSSDTGELFF. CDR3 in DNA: TGTGCCAGTAGTATAGGGTCTTCCGACACCGGGGAGCTGTTTTTT.